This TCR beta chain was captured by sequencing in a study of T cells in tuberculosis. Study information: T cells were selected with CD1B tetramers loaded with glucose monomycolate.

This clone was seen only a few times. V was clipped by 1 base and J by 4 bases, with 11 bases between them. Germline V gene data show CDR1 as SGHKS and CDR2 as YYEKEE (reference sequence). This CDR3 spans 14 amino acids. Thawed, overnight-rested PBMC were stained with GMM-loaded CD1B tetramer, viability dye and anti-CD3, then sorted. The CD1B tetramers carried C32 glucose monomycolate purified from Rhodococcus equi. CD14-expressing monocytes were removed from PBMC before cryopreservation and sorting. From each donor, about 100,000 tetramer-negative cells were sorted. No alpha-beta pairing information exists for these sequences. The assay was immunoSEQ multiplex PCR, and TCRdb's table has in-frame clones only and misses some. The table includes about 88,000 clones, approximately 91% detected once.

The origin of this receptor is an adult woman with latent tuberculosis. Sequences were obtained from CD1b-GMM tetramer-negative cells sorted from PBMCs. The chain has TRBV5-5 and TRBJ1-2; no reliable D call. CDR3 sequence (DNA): TGTGCCAGCAGCTTGTTTGGGGAGGCCTATGGCTACACCTTC. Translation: CASSLFGEAYGYTF.